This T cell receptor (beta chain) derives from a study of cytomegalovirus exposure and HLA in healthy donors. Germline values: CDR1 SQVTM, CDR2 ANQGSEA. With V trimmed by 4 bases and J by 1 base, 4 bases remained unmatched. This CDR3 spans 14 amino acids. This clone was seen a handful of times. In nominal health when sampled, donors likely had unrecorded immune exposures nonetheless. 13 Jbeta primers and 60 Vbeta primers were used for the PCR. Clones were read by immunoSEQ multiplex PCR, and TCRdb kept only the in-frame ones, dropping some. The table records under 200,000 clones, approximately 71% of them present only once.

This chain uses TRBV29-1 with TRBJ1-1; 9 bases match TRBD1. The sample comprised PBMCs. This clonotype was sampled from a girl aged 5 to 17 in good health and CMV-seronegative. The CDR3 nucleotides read TGCAGCGTTGGGGGGGGACAGGGGAACACTGAAGCTTTCTTT. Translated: CSVGGGQGNTEAFF. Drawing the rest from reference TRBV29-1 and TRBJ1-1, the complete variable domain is SAVISQKPSRDICQRGTSLTIQCQVDSQVTMMFWYRQQPGQSLTLIATANQGSEATYESGFVIDKFPISRPNLTFSTLTVSNMSPEDSSIYLCSVGGGQGNTEAFFGQGTRLTVV.